This TCR beta chain is drawn from a study of low-dose radiotherapy and immunotherapy resistance in tumors. Across the study: Intravenous administration to patients comprised nivolumab at 240 mg every two weeks and ipilimumab at 1 mg/kg every six weeks.

This clonotype was seen at least ten times. First-strand cDNA relied on TRAV- and TRBV-specific primers spanning alpha and beta chains. A constant-region primer paired with the V-primer adapter amplified TCRs over about 20 PCR cycles. One entry per CDR3 protein, called by TCRdb with MiXCR from the reads. The table shows about 82,000 distinct CDR3 sequences, with approximately 17% occurring only once. Indicated time point: before trial treatment. The sequence was collected from a male donor with prostate cancer. The source was PBMCs, collected before treatment.

The CDR3 DNA follows: TGCAGTGCAAGGAGAAGGGACCCCAGCGAGCAGTACTTC. Translated: CSARRRDPSEQYF. The rearrangement uses TRBV20-1 and TRBJ2-7, with D possibly called TRBD1 or TRBD2 (5 bases each). The CDR3 extends over 13 amino acids. The V gene lost 6 bases and the J gene lost 6 bases, with 18 bases spanning the gap. Germline CDR1 DFQATT, CDR2 SNEGSKA (reference sequence).